Listed here is a single TCR beta chain. The sample belongs to a study of shared clonotypes between healthy human individuals. The CDR3 totals 15 residues. V trimming: 4 bases; J trimming: 3 bases; junction bases outside the gene matches: 6. From germline, CDR1 is SGHRS and CDR2 YFSETQ. Clones were sequenced by immunoSEQ multiplex PCR, and TCRdb holds only the in-frame ones, with some missing. This table has around 2,000,000 clones, around 93% appearing once. In the naive CD8 group, cells lacked CD45RO and were positively selected for CCR7, so terminally differentiated effector memory CD45RA+ cells were left out.

The V and J genes are TRBV5-1 and TRBJ2-7; 11 bases are shared with TRBD1. This sequence was found in a man younger than 30 in good health. Some clones in this sample may be carry-over from other donors' samples. Sequenced material: naive CD8+ T cells from PBMCs. The CDR3 DNA is TGCGCCAGCAGCGTCTACGGGACAGGGGGCTACGAGCAGTACTTC. Protein: CASSVYGTGGYEQYF.